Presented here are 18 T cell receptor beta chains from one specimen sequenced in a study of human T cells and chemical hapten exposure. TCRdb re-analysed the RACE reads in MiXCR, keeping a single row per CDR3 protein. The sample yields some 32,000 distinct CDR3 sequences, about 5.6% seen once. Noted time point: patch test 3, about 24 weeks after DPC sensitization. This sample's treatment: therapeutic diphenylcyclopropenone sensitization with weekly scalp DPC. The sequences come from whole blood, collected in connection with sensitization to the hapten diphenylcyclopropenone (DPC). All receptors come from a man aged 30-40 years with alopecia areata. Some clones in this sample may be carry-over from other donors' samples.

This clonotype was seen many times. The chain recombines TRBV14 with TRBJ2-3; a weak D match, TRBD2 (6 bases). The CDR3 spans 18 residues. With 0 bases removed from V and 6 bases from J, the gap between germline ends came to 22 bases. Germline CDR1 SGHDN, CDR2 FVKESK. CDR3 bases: TGTGCCAGCAGCCAAGACCAGGGAAGTAGGACGGGGGTGGATACGCAGTATTTT. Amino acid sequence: CASSQDQGSRTGVDTQYF.

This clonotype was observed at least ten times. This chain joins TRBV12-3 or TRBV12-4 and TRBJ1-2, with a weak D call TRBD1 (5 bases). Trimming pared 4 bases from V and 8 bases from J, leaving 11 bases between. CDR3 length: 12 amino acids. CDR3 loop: CASSSSGAGYTF. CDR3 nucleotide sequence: TGTGCCAGCAGTTCCTCCGGGGCCGGCTACACCTTC.

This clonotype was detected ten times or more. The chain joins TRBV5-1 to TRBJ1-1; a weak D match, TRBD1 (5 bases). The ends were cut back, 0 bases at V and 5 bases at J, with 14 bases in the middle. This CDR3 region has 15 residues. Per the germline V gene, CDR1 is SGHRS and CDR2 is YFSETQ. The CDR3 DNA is TGCGCCAGCAGCTTGGCCGGGGGGAAATTAACTGAAGCTTTCTTT. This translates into CASSLAGGKLTEAFF.

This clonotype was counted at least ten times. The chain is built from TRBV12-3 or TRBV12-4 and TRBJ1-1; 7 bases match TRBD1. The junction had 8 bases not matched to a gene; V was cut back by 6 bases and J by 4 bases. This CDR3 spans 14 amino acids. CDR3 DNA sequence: TGTGCCAGCAGCCCTGATACAGGGGCCACTGAAGCTTTCTTT. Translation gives CASSPDTGATEAFF.

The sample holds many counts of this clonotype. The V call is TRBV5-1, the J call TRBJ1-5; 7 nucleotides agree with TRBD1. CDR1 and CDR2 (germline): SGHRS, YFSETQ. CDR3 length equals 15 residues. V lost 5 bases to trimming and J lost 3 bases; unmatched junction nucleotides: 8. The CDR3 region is CASRTGTADNQPQHF. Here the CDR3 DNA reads TGCGCCAGCAGGACCGGGACAGCGGACAATCAGCCCCAGCATTTT.

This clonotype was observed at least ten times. Here the CDR3 DNA reads TGTGCCAGCAGTTTGGCGGGGGCAAGAGAGACCCAGTACTTC. It yields the protein CASSLAGARETQYF. The chain is built from TRBV27 and TRBJ2-5; possible D gene TRBD2, 7 bases. The ends were cut back, 3 bases at V and 4 bases at J, with 12 bases in the middle. This CDR3 is 14 amino acids long. From germline, CDR1 is MNHEY and CDR2 SMNVEV (reference sequence).

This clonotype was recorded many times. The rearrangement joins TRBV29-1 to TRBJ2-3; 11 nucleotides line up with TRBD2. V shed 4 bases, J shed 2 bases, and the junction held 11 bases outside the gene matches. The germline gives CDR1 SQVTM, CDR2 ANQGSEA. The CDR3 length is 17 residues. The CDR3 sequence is CSVGVVTSGRHTDTQYF. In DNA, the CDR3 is TGCAGCGTTGGGGTCGTTACTAGCGGGAGACACACAGATACGCAGTATTTT.

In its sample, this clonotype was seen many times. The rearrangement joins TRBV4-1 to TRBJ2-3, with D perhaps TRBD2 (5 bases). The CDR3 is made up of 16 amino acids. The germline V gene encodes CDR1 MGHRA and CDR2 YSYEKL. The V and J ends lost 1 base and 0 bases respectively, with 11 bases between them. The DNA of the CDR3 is TGCGCCAGCAGCCAAGCTACCCTAGCTAGCACAGATACGCAGTATTTT. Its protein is CASSQATLASTDTQYF.

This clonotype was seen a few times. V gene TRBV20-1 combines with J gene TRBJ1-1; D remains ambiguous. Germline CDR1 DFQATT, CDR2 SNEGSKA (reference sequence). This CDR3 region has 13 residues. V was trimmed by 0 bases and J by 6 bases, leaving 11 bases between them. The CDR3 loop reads CSARDRRWPEAFF. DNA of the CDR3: TGCAGTGCTAGAGATAGGCGTTGGCCTGAAGCTTTCTTT.

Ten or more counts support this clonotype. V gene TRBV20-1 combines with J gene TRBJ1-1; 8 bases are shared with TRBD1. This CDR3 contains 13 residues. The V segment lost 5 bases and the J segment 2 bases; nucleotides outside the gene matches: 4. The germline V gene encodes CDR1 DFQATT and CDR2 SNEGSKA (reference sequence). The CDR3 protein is CSALGQANTEAFF. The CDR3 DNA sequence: TGCAGTGCTCTGGGACAGGCTAACACTGAAGCTTTCTTT.

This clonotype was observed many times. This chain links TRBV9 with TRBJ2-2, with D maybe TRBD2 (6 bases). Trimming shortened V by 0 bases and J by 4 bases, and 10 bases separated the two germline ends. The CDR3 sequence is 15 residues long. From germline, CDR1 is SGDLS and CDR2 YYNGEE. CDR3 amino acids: CASSVAGVPTGELFF. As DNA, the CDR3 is TGTGCCAGCAGCGTAGCGGGAGTCCCCACCGGGGAGCTGTTTTTT.

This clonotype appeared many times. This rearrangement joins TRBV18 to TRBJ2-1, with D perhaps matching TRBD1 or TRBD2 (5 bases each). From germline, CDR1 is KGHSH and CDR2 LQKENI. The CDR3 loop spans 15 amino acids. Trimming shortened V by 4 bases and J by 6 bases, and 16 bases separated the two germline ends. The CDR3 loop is CASSRSGARTNEQFF. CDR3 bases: TGTGCCAGCTCACGATCCGGGGCCCGAACCAATGAGCAGTTCTTC.

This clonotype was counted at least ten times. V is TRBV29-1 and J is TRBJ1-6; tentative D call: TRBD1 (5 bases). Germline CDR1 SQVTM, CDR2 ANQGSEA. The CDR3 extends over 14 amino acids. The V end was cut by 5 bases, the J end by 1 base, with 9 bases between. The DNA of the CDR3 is TGCAGCGTTCGAAGGGGATCCTATAATTCACCCCTCCACTTT. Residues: CSVRRGSYNSPLHF.

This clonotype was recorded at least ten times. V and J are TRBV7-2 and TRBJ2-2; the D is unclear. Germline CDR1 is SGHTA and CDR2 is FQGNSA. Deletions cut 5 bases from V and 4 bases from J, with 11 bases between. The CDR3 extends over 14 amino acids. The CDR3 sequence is CASSLDVGTGELFF. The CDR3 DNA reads TGTGCCAGCAGCCTAGATGTTGGCACCGGGGAGCTGTTTTTT. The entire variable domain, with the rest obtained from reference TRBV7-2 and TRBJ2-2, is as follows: GAGVSQSPSNKVTEKGKDVELRCDPISGHTALYWYRQSLGQGLEFLIYFQGNSAPDKSGLPSDRFSAERTGGSVSTLTIQRTQQEDSAVYLCASSLDVGTGELFFGEGSRLTVL.

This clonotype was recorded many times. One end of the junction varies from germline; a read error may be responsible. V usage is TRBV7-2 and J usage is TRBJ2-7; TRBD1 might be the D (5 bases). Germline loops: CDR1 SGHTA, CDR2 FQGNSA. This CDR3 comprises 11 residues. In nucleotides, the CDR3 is TGTGCCAGCAGCTTCACTACAGGAGTTTTCTTC. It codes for CASSFTTGVFF. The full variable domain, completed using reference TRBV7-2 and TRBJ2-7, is GAGVSQSPSNKVTEKGKDVELRCDPISGHTALYWYRQSLGQGLEFLIYFQGNSAPDKSGLPSDRFSAERTGGSVSTLTIQRTQQEDSAVYLCASSFTTGVFFGPGTRLTVT.

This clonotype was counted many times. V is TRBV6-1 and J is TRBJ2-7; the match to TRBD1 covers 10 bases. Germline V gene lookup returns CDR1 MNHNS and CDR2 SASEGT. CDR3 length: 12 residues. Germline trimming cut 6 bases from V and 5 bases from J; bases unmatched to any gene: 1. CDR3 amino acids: CASRGQGNEQYF. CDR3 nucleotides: TGTGCCAGCAGGGGACAGGGGAACGAGCAGTACTTC.

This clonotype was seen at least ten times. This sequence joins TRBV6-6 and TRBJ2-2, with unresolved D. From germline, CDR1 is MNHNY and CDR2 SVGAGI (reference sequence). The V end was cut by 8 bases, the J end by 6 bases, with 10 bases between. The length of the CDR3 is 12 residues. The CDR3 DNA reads TGTGCCAGCCTTGATGGGTCCGGGGAGCTGTTTTTT. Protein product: CASLDGSGELFF.

CDR3 amino acids: CASSLEPGIGRNTDTQYF. The CDR3, as DNA: TGTGCCAGCAGCTTGGAACCAGGGATAGGACGGAACACAGATACGCAGTATTTT. The V gene is TRBV7-6, the J gene TRBJ2-3, with D tentatively TRBD1 (5 bases). Germline V gene lookup returns CDR1 SGHVS and CDR2 FNYEAQ. The CDR3 spans 18 residues. The germline V and J ends were trimmed by 3 bases and 2 bases, with 21 bases remaining between them.